The next 30 T cell receptor beta chains were all read from a single sample in a study of metastatic and nonmetastatic thyroid tumors. TCRdb reprocessed the PCR reads using MiXCR. The top ten hold around 20% of the sample, which has approximately 8,000 clones, about a quarter seen once. None of the patients had undergone any treatment ahead of thyroid surgery. Sequences were obtained from adjacent normal tissue. The receptors originated from a female donor with papillary thyroid cancer or a benign thyroid nodule (not recorded which). Some clones in this sample may be carry-over from other donors' samples.

This clone appeared many times. The chain couples TRBV7-9 to TRBJ1-2, with no clear D. Germline values: CDR1 SEHNR, CDR2 FQNEAQ (reference sequence). The CDR3 is 13 amino acids. The V end was cut by 1 base, the J end by 4 bases, with 7 bases between. Here the CDR3 reads CASSLVQFYGYTF. DNA of the CDR3: TGTGCCAGCAGCTTAGTTCAGTTCTATGGCTACACCTTC. Full variable domain (outside the CDR3, taken from reference TRBV7-9 and TRBJ1-2): DTGVSQNPRHKITKRGQNVTFRCDPISEHNRLYWYRQTLGQGPEFLTYFQNEAQLEKSRLLSDRFSAERPKGSFSTLEIQRTEQGDSAMYLCASSLVQFYGYTFGSGTRLTVV.

The chain has TRBV20-1 and TRBJ2-4, with TRBD2 matching over 10 bases. V gave up 6 bases and J gave up 1 base; unmatched junction bases: 6. This CDR3 has 15 amino acids. Germline CDR1 reads DFQATT; CDR2 reads SNEGSKA (reference sequence). CDR3: CSAQAGGLAKNIQYF. The CDR3 nucleotides read TGCAGTGCCCAAGCGGGAGGGTTGGCCAAAAACATTCAGTACTTC.

This clone occurred many times. A much bigger clone sits one base away, suggesting this may be a read error. The J gene is TRBJ2-3, the V gene TRBV9; TRBD1 matches 10 bases. Germline V gene lookup returns CDR1 SGDLS and CDR2 YYNGEE. V trimming: 5 bases; J trimming: 5 bases; junction bases outside the gene matches: 8. CDR3 length equals 15 residues. The CDR3 DNA follows: TGTGCCAGCAGTCTCGGGGGACAGGGGTTAGATACGCAGTATTTT. Its translation: CASSLGGQGLDTQYF.

This clone was seen more than once but under ten times. The rearrangement uses TRBV15 and TRBJ1-1, with a tentative D call TRBD1 (5 bases). Germline CDR1 and CDR2: LNHNV and YYDKDF (reference sequence). This CDR3 has 14 amino acids. The germline V and J ends were trimmed by 0 bases and 5 bases, with 10 bases remaining between them. CDR3 coding DNA: TGTGCCACCAGCAGAGATCTCAGGGTTACTGAAGCTTTCTTT. Its translation: CATSRDLRVTEAFF.

This clone is medium-sized by share. J is TRBJ2-5 and V is TRBV19; D call uncertain. The germline V and J ends were trimmed by 0 bases and 2 bases, with 10 bases remaining between them. The CDR3 sequence is 15 residues long. Per germline, CDR1 LNHDA and CDR2 SQIVND (reference sequence). The CDR3 sequence is CASSIDLGRQETQYF. The CDR3, as DNA: TGTGCCAGTAGTATAGATCTCGGCAGACAAGAGACCCAGTACTTC.

The table lists this clone with a few counts. V usage is TRBV6-1 and J usage is TRBJ2-7; 7 nucleotides align to TRBD1. Germline trimming cut 6 bases from V and 2 bases from J; bases unmatched to any gene: 7. The CDR3 length is 14 residues. Germline assignment: CDR1 MNHNS and CDR2 SASEGT. This CDR3 is CASRRGGTAYEQYF. The CDR3 DNA reads TGTGCCAGCAGAAGAGGGGGCACCGCCTACGAGCAGTACTTC.

This clone is termed medium-sized. The V and J genes are TRBV2 and TRBJ2-3, with 7 bases matching TRBD1. This CDR3 contains 16 residues. Per germline, CDR1 SNHLY and CDR2 FYNNEI. With V trimmed by 7 bases and J by 2 bases, 12 bases remained unmatched. The CDR3 loop is CASIRTGAKDTDTQYF. Here the CDR3 DNA reads TGTGCCAGCATTCGAACAGGGGCCAAAGACACAGATACGCAGTATTTT.

The gene calls are TRBV28 and TRBJ2-3, with TRBD2 as a possible D gene (6 bases). This CDR3 contains 19 residues. In germline, CDR1 is MDHEN, CDR2 SYDVKM. Trimming pared 3 bases from V and 9 bases from J, leaving 31 bases between. The CDR3 nucleotides read TGTGCCAGCAGTTTGGGGGTCCGGCGGGGCGTGAGGGCCGGATACACGCAGTATTTT. Translated: CASSLGVRRGVRAGYTQYF.

V usage is TRBV4-1 and J usage is TRBJ2-7; 9 nucleotides align to TRBD2. V lost 1 base, J lost 2 bases, and 6 bases stayed unmatched. The CDR3 is 16 amino acids. The germline CDR1 and CDR2 sequences are MGHRA and YSYEKL. CDR3 protein: CASSQVASGEPYEQYF. The CDR3, as DNA: TGCGCCAGCAGCCAAGTTGCTAGCGGGGAGCCCTACGAGCAGTACTTC.

This clone came up many times. The gene calls are TRBV9 and TRBJ1-5; 11 nucleotides align to TRBD1. The CDR3 sequence is 15 residues long. V lost 0 bases, J lost 6 bases, and 2 bases stayed unmatched. The germline CDR1 and CDR2 sequences are SGDLS and YYNGEE. The CDR3 loop reads CASSVGTGGGQPQHF. In DNA form, the CDR3 reads TGTGCCAGCAGCGTAGGGACAGGGGGCGGTCAGCCCCAGCATTTT. Filled out from reference TRBV9 and TRBJ1-5, the complete variable domain reads DSGVTQTPKHLITATGQRVTLRCSPRSGDLSVYWYQQSLDQGLQFLIQYYNGEERAKGNILERFSAQQFPDLHSELNLSSLELGDSALYFCASSVGTGGGQPQHFGDGTRLSIL.

This clone was detected a few times. The chain couples TRBV5-1 to TRBJ1-2; no reliable D call. Germline CDR1 reads SGHRS; CDR2 reads YFSETQ. The CDR3 sequence is 15 residues long. Trimming cost V 0 bases and J 2 bases, with 11 bases left between them. CDR3 sequence (DNA): TGCGCCAGCAGCTTGGCACTTACAGCCAACTATGGCTACACCTTC. Translating it yields CASSLALTANYGYTF.

The chain has TRBV20-1 and TRBJ2-5; D unresolved. Germline V gene data show CDR1 as DFQATT and CDR2 as SNEGSKA (reference sequence). V was trimmed by 6 bases and J by 3 bases, leaving 14 bases between them. The CDR3 runs to 13 residues. DNA of the CDR3: TGCAGTGCCACCGGGCCCTCGAAAGAGACCCAGTACTTC. Protein: CSATGPSKETQYF.

By sample fraction, this clone is medium-sized (0.01 to 0.1%). The chain has TRBV13 and TRBJ2-2, with D unclear. The germline V gene has CDR1 PRHDT and CDR2 FYEKMQ (reference sequence). Trimming pared 6 bases from V and 8 bases from J, leaving 10 bases between. The CDR3 runs 12 residues. The CDR3 region is CASSSRGGELFF. CDR3 DNA: TGTGCCAGCAGTTCTCGTGGGGGGGAGCTGTTTTTT.

V and J are TRBV11-2 and TRBJ1-2; unclear D gene. The V gene lost 1 base and the J gene lost 4 bases, with 10 bases spanning the gap. Germline CDR1 SGHAT, CDR2 FQNNGV. The CDR3 length is 14 residues. As DNA, the CDR3 is TGTGCCAGCAGCTTAGGGGTAGACACCTATGGCTACACCTTC. Protein product: CASSLGVDTYGYTF.

This clone is labeled as medium-sized. The gene calls are TRBV20-1 and TRBJ2-7; D uncertain. The CDR3 is 11 amino acids. V was clipped by 6 bases and J by 5 bases, with 11 bases between them. Germline V CDR1 and CDR2: DFQATT, SNEGSKA (reference sequence). CDR3 in DNA: TGCAGTGCGAAGTTGGACGACGAGCAGTACGTC. Protein sequence: CSAKLDDEQYV.

This clone was detected many times. Given a much more abundant clone one base away, this may be a read error. Other DNA sequences of this sample code for an identical CDR3. This sequence joins TRBV6-2 or TRBV6-3 and TRBJ2-7; TRBD2 aligns across 15 bases. The CDR3 runs to 16 residues. Germline CDR1 is MNHEY and CDR2 is SVGEGT. CDR3 amino acids: CASRAGTSGRSYEQYV. The CDR3 DNA reads as TGTGCCAGCAGAGCCGGGACTAGCGGGAGGTCCTACGAACAGTACGTC.

Worth noting for this clone: The junction shows a germline mismatch at one end, possibly a read error. The chain joins TRBV7-8 to TRBJ2-1, with D possibly matching TRBD2 (6 bases). Looked up from germline, CDR1 is SGHVS and CDR2 is FQNEAQ. CDR3 length: 17 residues. The CDR3 DNA is TGTGCCAACAGCCCCCGGATTGGGGGGTGTCTTGGCTATGAGCAGTTCTTC. Translated: CANSPRIGGCLGYEQFF.

By sample fraction, this clone is medium-sized. The chain carries TRBV5-1 and TRBJ2-3, with D maybe TRBD1 (5 bases). Germline CDR1 and CDR2: SGHRS and YFSETQ. The CDR3 length is 14 residues. V was pared by 6 bases and J by 3 bases, with 14 bases between. CDR3 nucleotide sequence: TGCGCCAGCACCAGTGGGCAGGGAACAGATACGCAGTATTTT. Translating gives CASTSGQGTDTQYF.

This clone was counted between two and nine times. CDR3 sequence (DNA): TGTGCCAGCAGTGAAAATCGCTTCAATCAGCCCCAGCATTTT. This translates into CASSENRFNQPQHF. The V gene is TRBV6-1, the J gene TRBJ1-5, with no clear D. Germline CDR1 is MNHNS and CDR2 is SASEGT. There are 14 residues in the CDR3. The V gene lost 2 bases and the J gene lost 3 bases, with 8 bases spanning the gap.

Remarks on this clone: Additional DNA sequences in this sample encode the identical CDR3. The chain is built from TRBV7-9 and TRBJ1-2; D remains ambiguous. The CDR3 consists of 15 residues. Germline loops: CDR1 SEHNR, CDR2 FQNEAQ (reference sequence). V lost 8 bases to trimming and J lost 8 bases, with 24 bases between them. The CDR3 bases are TGTGCCAGCTCCTCCGTCCGAAGGGTCTCCTACGGCTACACCTTC. Translation gives CASSSVRRVSYGYTF.

J is TRBJ1-1 and V is TRBV29-1; perhaps TRBD1 as D (6 bases). CDR3 length equals 13 residues. The germline gives CDR1 SQVTM, CDR2 ANQGSEA. V was cut by 1 base and J by 7 bases, with 13 bases left in between. In DNA, the CDR3 is TGCAGCGTTGAAGGAGGACAGCAATATGAAGCTTTCTTT. Its protein product is CSVEGGQQYEAFF.

This clone is medium-sized within its sample. The J gene is TRBJ2-3, the V gene TRBV15; 7 nucleotides match TRBD2. The CDR3 sequence is 13 residues long. The germline V gene has CDR1 LNHNV and CDR2 YYDKDF (reference sequence). J lost 9 bases, V lost 5 bases, and 8 bases had no gene match. Written as DNA, the CDR3 is TGTGCCACCAGCCGGAGTGGGAGGGAGACGCAGTATTTT. Amino acid sequence: CATSRSGRETQYF.

This clone qualifies as large. The J gene is TRBJ2-7, the V gene TRBV28; 7 positions match TRBD1. Germline CDR1 is MDHEN and CDR2 is SYDVKM. The CDR3 is 15 residues long. V was clipped by 5 bases and J by 1 base; unmatched bases: 8. CDR3 residues: CASSHSGTVSYEQYF. DNA for the CDR3: TGTGCCAGCAGTCACTCCGGGACAGTGTCCTACGAGCAGTACTTC.

This clone showed up just a few times. It is unclear where the CDR3 begins or ends on the DNA, so no DNA is shown, and the CDR3 is as TCRdb lists it. This rearrangement joins TRBV19 to TRBJ2-2; the listed D gene, TRBD1, was not tested against the DNA. The germline V gene has CDR1 LNHDA and CDR2 SQIVND (reference sequence). Both ends counted, the CDR3 spans 15 residues. CDR3 in amino acids: CASTSDRRETGELFF.

This clone was counted only a few times. Its ends do not fully match the called genes, so a read error is possible. The rearrangement uses TRBV6-1 and TRBJ1-2, with 7 nucleotides matching TRBD1. Germline-derived CDR1 and CDR2 are MNHNS and SASEGT. The CDR3 loop spans 13 amino acids. CDR3: CASDQGGNYGYNF. Written as DNA, the CDR3 is TGTGCCAGCGACCAGGGGGGAAACTATGGCTACAACTTC.

The table lists this clone with a few counts. This chain uses TRBV15 with TRBJ2-5; D is possibly TRBD1 (5 bases). The CDR3 sequence is 15 residues long. Per germline, CDR1 LNHNV and CDR2 YYDKDF (reference sequence). V was shortened by 4 bases and J by 1 base, with 13 bases between the two germline ends. The CDR3 sequence: CATSIAATGQETQYF. The CDR3 DNA reads as TGTGCCACCAGCATAGCTGCCACAGGCCAAGAGACCCAGTACTTC. Full variable domain (missing parts from reference TRBV15 and TRBJ2-5): DAMVIQNPRYQVTQFGKPVTLSCSQTLNHNVMYWYQQKSSQAPKLLFHYYDKDFNNEADTPDNFQSRRPNTSFCFLDIRSPGLGDTAMYLCATSIAATGQETQYFGPGTRLLVL.

The V gene is TRBV20-1, the J gene TRBJ1-6; D gene ambiguous. The CDR3 loop spans 15 amino acids. Trimming cost V 3 bases and J 1 base, with 10 bases left between them. The germline V gene has CDR1 DFQATT and CDR2 SNEGSKA (reference sequence). CDR3 in amino acids: CSARSRESYNSPLHF. The CDR3 DNA reads TGCAGTGCTAGGTCCCGGGAGTCCTATAATTCACCCCTCCACTTT.

In its sample, this clone was seen many times. The chain joins TRBV20-1 to TRBJ1-5, with D possibly matching TRBD1 (5 bases). The CDR3 spans 14 residues. V was trimmed by 3 bases and J by 3 bases, leaving 12 bases between them. The V gene's germline CDR1 is DFQATT and CDR2 SNEGSKA (reference sequence). DNA for the CDR3: TGCAGTGCTAGGGGCGGGGGGGTCAATCAGCCCCAGCATTTT. Its protein is CSARGGGVNQPQHF.

The CDR3, as DNA: TGCGCCAGCAGCTTGTTCCCTTCTGGGACGGTGCAATATCAGTACTTC. It encodes CASSLFPSGTVQYQYF. V gene TRBV5-1 combines with J gene TRBJ2-7; TRBD1 or TRBD2 may be the D gene (5 bases each). This CDR3 has 16 amino acids. V was trimmed by 1 base and J by 10 bases, leaving 24 bases between them. Germline-derived CDR1 and CDR2 are SGHRS and YFSETQ.

The genes are TRBV9 and TRBJ2-2, with a weak D call TRBD1 (5 bases). Germline lookup yields CDR1 SGDLS and CDR2 YYNGEE. The CDR3 loop spans 16 amino acids. V lost 2 bases and J lost 8, with 19 bases in between. CDR3 DNA sequence: TGTGCCAGCAGCGTCGAGGCAGGGTTCAGATTTGGGGAGCTGTTTTTT. Its protein is CASSVEAGFRFGELFF.